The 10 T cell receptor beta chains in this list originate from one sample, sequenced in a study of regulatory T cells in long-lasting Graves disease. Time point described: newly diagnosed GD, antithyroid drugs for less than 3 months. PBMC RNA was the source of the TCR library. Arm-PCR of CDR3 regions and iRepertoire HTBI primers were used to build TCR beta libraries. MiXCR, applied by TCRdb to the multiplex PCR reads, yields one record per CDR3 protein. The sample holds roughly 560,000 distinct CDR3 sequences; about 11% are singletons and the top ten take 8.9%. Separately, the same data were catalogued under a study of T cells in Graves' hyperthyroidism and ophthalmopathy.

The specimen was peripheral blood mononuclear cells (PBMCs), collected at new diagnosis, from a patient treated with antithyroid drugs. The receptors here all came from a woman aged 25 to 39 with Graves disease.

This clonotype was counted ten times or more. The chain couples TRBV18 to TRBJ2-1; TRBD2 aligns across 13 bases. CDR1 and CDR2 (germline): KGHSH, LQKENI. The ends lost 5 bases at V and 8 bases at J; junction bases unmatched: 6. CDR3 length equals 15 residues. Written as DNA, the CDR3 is TGTGCCAGCTCATCCTGGACTAGCGGGAGTGATGAGCAGTTCTTC. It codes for CASSSWTSGSDEQFF.

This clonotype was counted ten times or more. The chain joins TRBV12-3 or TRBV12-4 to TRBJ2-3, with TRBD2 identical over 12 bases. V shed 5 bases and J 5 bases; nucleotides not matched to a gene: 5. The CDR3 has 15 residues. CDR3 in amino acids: CASSPSGRAIDTQYF. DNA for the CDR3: TGTGCCAGCAGTCCTAGCGGGAGGGCTATAGATACGCAGTATTTT.

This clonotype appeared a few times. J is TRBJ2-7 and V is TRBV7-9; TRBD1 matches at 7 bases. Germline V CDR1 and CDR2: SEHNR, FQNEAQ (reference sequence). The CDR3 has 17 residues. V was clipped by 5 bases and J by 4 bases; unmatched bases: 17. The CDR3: CASSVMQGGAALYEQYF. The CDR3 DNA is TGTGCCAGCAGCGTAATGCAAGGGGGCGCTGCTCTTTACGAGCAGTACTTC.

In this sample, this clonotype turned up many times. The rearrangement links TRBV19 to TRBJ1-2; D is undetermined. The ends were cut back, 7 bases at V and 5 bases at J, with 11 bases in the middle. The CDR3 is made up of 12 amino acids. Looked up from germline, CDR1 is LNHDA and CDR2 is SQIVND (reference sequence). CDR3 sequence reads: CASTRTDYGYTF. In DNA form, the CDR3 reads TGTGCCAGTACGCGGACTGATTATGGCTACACCTTC.

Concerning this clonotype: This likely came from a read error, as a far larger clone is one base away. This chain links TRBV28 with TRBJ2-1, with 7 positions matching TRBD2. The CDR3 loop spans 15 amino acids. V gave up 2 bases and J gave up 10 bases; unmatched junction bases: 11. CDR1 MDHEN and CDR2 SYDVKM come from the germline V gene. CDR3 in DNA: TGTGCCAGCAGTTTAGGGCTAGCGGTTCCCTACGAGCAGTTCTTC. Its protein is CASSLGLAVPYEQFF.

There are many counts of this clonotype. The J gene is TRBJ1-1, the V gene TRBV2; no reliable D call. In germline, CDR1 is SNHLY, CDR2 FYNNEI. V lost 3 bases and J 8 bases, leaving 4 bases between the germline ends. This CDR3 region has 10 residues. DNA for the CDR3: TGTGCCAGCAGTGACCGAGAAGCTTTCTTT. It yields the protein CASSDREAFF.

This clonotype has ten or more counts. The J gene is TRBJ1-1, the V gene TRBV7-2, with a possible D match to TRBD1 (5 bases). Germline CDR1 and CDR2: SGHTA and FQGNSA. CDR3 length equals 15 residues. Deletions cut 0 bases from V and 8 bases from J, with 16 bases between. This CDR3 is CASSLAWQGRKEAFF. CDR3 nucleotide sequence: TGTGCCAGCAGCTTAGCGTGGCAGGGCCGGAAGGAAGCTTTCTTT.

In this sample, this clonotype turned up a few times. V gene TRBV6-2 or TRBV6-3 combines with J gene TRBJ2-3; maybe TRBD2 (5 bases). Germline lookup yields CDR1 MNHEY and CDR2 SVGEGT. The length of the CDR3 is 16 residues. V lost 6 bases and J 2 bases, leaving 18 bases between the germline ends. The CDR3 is CASSLGLQLSTDTQYF. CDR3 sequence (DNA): TGTGCCAGCAGCCTAGGACTTCAGCTTTCCACAGATACGCAGTATTTT.

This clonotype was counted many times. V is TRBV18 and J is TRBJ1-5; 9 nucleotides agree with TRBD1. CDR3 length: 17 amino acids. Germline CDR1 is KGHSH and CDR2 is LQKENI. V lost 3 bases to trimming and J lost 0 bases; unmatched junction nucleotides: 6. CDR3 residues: CASSPFDRGDSNQPQHF. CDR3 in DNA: TGTGCCAGCTCACCGTTCGACAGGGGGGATAGCAATCAGCCCCAGCATTTT.

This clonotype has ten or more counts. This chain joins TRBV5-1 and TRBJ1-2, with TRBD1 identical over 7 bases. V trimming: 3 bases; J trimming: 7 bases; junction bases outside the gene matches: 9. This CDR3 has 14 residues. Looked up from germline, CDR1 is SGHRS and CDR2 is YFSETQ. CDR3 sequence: CASSSSGTVPGYTF. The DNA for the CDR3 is TGCGCCAGCAGCTCAAGCGGGACAGTTCCTGGCTACACCTTC.